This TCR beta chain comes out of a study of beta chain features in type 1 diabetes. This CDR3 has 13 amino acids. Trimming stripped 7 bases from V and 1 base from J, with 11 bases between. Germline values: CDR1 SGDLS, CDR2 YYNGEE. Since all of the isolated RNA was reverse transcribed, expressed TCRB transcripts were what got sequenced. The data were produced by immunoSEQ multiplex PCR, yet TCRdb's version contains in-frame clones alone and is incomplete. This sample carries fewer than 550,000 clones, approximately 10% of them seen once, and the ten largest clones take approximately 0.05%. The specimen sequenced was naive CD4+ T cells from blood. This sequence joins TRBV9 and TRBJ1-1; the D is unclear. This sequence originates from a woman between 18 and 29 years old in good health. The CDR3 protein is CASRRVTNTEAFF. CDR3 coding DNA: TGTGCCAGCCGACGGGTAACGAACACTGAAGCTTTCTTT.